Included here is one T cell receptor (beta chain) sequence, with context. The source of the sample is a study of T cell responses to AZD1222 COVID-19 vaccine. Data came from immunoSEQ multiplex PCR; TCRdb stores just in-frame clones and leaves some out. The sample holds tens of thousands of clones, approximately 85% seen once. CDR1 is LNHDA and CDR2 is SQIVND in the germline V gene (reference sequence). CDR3 length: 18 amino acids. Trimming removed 5 bases from V and 3 bases from J; junction bases left unmatched: 15. The V call is TRBV19, the J call TRBJ2-4, with TRBD2 matching 8 bases. The material sequenced was peripheral blood, taken on day 0 of MenACWY control vaccination. The TCR was taken from an adult in good health. The CDR3 reads CASSPEVAGINIKNIQYF. CDR3 DNA sequence: TGTGCCAGTAGTCCAGAGGTAGCGGGAATAAATATCAAAAACATTCAGTACTTC.